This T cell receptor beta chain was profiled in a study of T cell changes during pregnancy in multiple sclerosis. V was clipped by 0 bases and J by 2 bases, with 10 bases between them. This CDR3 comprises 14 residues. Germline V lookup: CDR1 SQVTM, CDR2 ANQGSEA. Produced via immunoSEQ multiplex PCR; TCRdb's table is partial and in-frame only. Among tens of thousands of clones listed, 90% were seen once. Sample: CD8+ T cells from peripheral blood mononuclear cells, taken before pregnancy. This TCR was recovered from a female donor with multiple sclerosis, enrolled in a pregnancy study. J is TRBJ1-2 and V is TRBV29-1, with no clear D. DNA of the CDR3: TGCAGCGTTGAAGATTGGCCCGAAAACTATGGCTACACCTTC. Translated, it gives CSVEDWPENYGYTF. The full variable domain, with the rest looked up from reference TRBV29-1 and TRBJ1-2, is SAVISQKPSRDICQRGTSLTIQCQVDSQVTMMFWYRQQPGQSLTLIATANQGSEATYESGFVIDKFPISRPNLTFSTLTVSNMSPEDSSIYLCSVEDWPENYGYTFGSGTRLTVV.